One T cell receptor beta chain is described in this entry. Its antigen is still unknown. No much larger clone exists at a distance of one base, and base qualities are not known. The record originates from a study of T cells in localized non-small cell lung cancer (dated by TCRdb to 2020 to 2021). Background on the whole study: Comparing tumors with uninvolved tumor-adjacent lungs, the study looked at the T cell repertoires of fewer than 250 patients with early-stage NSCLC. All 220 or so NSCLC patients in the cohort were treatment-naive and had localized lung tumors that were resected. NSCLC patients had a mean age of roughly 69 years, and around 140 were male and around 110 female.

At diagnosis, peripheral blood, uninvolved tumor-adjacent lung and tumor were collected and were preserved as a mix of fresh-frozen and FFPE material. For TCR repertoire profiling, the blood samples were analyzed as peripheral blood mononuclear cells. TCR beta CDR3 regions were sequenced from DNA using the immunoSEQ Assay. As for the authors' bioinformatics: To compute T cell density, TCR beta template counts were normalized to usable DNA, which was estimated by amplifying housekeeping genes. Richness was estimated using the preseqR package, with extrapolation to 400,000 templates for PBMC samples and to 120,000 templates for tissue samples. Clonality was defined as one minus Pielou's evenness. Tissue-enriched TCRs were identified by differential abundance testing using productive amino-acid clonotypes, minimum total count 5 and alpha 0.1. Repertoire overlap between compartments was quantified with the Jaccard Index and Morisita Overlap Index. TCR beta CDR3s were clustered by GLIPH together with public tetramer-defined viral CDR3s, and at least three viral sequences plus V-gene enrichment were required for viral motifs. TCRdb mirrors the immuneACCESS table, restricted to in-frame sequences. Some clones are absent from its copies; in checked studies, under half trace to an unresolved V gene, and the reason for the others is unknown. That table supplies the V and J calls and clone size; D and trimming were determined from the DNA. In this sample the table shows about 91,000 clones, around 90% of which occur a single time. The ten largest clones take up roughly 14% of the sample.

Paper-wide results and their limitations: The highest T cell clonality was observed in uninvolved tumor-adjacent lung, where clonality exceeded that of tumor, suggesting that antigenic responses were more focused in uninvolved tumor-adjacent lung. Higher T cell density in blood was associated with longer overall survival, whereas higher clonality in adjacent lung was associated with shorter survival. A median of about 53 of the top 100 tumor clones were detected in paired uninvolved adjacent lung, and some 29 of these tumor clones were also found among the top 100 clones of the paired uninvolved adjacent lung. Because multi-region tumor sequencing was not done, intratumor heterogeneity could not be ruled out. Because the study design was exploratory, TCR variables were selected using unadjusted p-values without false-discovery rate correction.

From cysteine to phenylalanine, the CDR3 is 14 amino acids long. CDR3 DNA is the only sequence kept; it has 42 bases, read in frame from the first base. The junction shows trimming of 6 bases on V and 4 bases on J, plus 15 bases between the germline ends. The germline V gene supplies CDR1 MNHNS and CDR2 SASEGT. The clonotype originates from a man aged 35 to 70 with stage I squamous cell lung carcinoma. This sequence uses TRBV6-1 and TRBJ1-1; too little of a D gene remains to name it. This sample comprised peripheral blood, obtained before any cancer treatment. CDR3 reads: CASSPDASGTEAFF. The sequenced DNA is TGTGCCAGCAGCCCGGACGCCTCGGGCACTGAAGCTTTCTTT.